This T cell receptor beta chain was sequenced during a study of T-cell memory formation after mild COVID-19. The CDR3 extends over 12 amino acids. In germline, CDR1 is SQVTM, CDR2 ANQGSEA. V was shortened by 4 bases and J by 5 bases, with 11 bases between the two germline ends. Sample barcodes and UMIs were carried by the TCR alpha and TCR beta cDNA libraries that 5'RACE generated with constant-segment primers. A single record per CDR3 protein comes from TCRdb applying MiXCR to the 5' RACE reads. The sample lists more than 150,000 distinct CDR3 sequences, roughly 18% occurring once. The chain couples TRBV29-1 to TRBJ1-2; D not certain. Sequencing used PBMCs or a T cell subset sorted from them (not recorded which). The source is a man aged 18 to 29 who had mild COVID-19 (a few samples of this study predate the infection). Cell type and time point are not known. CDR3 nucleotide sequence: TGCAGCGTTGGCGACGGAACTTATGGCTACACCTTC. Protein sequence: CSVGDGTYGYTF.